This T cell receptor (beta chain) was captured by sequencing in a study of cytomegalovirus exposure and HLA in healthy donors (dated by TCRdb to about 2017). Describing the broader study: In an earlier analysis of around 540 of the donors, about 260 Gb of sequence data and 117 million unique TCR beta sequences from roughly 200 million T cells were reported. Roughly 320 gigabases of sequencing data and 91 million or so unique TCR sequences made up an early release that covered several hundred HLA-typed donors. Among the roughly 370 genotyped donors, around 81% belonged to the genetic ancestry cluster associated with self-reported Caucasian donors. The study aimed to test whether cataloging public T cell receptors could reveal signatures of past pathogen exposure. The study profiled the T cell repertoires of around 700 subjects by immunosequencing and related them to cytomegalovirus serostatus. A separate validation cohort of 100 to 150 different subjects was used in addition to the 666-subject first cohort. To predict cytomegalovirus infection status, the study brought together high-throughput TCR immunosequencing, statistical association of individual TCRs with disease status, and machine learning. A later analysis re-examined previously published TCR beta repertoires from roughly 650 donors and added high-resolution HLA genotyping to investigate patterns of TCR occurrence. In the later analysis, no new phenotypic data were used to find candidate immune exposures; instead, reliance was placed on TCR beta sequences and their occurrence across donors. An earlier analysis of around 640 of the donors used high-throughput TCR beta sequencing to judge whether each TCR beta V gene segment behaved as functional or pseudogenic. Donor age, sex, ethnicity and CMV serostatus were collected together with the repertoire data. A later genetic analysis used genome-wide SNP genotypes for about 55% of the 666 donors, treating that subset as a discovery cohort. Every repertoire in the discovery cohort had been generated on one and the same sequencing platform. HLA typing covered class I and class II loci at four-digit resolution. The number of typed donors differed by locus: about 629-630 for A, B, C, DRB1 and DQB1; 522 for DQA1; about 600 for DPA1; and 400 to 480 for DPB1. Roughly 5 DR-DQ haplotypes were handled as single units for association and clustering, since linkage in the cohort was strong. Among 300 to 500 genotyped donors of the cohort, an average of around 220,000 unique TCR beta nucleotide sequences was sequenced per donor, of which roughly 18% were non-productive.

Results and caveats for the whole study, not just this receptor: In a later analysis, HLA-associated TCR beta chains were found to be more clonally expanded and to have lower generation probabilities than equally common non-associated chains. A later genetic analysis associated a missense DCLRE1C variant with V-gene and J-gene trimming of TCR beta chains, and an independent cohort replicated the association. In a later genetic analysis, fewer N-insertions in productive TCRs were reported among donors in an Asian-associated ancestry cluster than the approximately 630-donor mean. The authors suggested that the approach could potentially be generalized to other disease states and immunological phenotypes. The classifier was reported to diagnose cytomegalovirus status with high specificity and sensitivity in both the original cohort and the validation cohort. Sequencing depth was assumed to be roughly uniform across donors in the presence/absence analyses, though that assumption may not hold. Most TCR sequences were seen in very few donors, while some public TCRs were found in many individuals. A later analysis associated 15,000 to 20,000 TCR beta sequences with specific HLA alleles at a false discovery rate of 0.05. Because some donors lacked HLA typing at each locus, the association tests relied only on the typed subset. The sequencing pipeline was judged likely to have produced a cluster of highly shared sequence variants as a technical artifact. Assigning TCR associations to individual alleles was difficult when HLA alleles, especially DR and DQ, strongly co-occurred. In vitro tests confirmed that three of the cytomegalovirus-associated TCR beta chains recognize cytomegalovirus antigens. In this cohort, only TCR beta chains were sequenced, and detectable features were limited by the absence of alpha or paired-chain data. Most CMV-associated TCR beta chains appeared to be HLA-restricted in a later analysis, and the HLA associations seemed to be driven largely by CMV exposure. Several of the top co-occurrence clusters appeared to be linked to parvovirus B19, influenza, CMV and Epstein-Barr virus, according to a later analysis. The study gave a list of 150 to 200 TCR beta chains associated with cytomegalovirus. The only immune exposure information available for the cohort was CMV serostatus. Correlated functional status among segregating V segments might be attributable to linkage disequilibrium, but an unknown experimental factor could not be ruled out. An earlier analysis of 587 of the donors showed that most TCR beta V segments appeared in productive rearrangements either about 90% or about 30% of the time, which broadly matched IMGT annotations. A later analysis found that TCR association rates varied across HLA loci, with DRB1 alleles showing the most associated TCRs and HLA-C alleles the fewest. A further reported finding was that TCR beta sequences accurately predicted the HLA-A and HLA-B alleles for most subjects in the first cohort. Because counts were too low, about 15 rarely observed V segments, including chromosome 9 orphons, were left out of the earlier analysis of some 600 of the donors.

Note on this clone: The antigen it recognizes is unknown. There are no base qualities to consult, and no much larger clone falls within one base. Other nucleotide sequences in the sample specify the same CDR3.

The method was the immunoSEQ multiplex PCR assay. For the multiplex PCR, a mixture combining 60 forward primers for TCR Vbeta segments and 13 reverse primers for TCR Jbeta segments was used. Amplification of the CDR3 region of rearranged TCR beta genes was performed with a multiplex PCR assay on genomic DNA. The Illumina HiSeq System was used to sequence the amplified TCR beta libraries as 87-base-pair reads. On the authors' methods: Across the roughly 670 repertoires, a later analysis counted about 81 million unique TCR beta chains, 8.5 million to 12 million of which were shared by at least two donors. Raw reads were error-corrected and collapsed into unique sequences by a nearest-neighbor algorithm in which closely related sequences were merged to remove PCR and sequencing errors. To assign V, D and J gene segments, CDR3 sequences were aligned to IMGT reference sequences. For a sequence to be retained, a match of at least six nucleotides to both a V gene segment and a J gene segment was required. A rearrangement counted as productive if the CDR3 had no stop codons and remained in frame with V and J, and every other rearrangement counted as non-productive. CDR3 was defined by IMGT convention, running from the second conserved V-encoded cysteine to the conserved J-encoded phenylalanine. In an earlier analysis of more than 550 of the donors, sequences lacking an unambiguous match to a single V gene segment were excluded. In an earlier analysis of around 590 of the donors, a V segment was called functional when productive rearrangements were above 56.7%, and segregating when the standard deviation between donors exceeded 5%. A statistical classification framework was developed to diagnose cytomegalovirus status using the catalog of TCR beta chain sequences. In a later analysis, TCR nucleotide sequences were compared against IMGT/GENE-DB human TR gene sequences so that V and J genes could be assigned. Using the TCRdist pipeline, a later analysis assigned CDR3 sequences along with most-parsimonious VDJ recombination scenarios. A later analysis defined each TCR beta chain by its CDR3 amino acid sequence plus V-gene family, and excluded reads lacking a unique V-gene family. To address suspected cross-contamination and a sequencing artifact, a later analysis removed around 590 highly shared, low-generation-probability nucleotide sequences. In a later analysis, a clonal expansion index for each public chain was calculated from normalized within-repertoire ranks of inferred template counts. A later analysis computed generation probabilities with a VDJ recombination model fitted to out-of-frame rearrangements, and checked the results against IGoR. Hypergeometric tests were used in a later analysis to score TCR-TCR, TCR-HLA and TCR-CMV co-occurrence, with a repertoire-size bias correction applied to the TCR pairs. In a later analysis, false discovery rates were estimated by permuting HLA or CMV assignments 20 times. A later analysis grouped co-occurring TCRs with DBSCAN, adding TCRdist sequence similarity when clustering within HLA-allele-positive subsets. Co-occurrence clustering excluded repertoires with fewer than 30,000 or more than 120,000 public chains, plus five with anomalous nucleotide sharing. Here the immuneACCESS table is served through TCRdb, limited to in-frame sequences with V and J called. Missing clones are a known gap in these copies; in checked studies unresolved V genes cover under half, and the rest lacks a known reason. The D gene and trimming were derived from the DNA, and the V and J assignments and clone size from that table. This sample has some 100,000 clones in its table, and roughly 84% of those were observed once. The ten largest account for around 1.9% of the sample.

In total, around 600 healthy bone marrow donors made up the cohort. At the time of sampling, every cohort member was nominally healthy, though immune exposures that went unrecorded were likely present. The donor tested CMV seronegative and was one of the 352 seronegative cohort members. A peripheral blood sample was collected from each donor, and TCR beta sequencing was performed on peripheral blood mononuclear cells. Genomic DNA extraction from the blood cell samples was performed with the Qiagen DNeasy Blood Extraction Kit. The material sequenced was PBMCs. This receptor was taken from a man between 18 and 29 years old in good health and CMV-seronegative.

In nucleotides, the sequence is TGTGCCAGCAGCCCCGACAGTCAGCCCCAGCATTTT. Translated, this gives CASSPDSQPQHF. The chain is assembled from TRBV11-3 and TRBJ1-5; a tentative D match to TRBD1 spans 5 bases. V and J are truncated by 5 bases and 6 bases respectively, leaving an intervening sequence of 8 bases. The CDR3 contains 12 residues, cysteine and phenylalanine counted. Of all the DNA, just the CDR3 is kept, 36 bases in frame from base 1. Per the germline V gene, SGHNT is the CDR1 and YENEEA is the CDR2.